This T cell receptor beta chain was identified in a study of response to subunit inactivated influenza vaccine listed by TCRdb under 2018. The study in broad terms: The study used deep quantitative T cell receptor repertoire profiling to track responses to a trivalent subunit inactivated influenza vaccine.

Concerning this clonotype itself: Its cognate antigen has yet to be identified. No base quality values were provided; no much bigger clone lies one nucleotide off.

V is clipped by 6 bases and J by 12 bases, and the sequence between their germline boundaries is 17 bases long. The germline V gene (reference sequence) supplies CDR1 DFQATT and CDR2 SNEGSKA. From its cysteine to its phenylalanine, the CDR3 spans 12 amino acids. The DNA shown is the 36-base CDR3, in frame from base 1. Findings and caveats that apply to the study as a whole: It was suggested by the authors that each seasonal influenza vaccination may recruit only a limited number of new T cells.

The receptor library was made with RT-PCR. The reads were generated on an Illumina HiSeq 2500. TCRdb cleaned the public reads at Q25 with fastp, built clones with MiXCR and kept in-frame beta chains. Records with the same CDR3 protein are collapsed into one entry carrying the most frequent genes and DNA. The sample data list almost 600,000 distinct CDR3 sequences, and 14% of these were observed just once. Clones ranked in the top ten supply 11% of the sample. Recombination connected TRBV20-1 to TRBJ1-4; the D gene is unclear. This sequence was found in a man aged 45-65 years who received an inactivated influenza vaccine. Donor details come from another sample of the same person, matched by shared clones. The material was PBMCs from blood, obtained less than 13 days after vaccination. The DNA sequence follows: TGCAGTGCCAGAATAGGCGGTCCGGAACTGTTTTTT. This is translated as CSARIGGPELFF.